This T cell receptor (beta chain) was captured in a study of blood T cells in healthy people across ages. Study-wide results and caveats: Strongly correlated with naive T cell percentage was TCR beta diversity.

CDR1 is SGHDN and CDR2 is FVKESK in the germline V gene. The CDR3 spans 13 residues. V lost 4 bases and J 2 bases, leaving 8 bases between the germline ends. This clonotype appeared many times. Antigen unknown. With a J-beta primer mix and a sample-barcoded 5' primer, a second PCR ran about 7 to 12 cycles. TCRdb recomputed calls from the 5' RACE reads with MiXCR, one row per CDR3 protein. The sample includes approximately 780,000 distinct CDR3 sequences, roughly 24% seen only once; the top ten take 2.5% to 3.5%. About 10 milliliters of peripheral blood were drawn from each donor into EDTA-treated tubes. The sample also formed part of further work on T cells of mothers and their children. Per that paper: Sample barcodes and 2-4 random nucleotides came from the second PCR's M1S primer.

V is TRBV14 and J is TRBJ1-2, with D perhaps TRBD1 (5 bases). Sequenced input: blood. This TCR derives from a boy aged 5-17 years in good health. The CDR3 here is CASSPTVNYGYTF. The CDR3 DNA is TGTGCCAGCAGCCCGACAGTCAACTATGGCTACACCTTC. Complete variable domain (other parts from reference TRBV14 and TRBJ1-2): EAGVTQFPSHSVIEKGQTVTLRCDPISGHDNLYWYRRVMGKEIKFLLHFVKESKQDESGMPNNRFLAERTGGTYSTLKVQPAELEDSGVYFCASSPTVNYGYTFGSGTRLTVV.